The 32 T cell receptor beta chains below come from one sample, sequenced in a study of T cell changes during pregnancy in multiple sclerosis. The protocol was immunoSEQ multiplex PCR, while the TCRdb copy is restricted to in-frame clones and leaves out a portion. The profile covers more than 80,000 clones, with less than 95% appearing a single time and 1.6% taken by the ten largest. Material: peripheral blood, obtained before pregnancy. These receptor sequences come from a female donor with multiple sclerosis, enrolled in a pregnancy study.

The chain links TRBV5-1 to TRBJ2-7; 9 bases are shared with TRBD1. V gave up 4 bases and J gave up 6 bases; unmatched junction bases: 5. The length of the CDR3 is 13 residues. The germline CDR1 and CDR2 sequences are SGHRS and YFSETQ. The CDR3 nucleotides are TGCGCCAGCAGCGCAACAGGGGGCGCCGAGCAGTACTTC. Translation gives CASSATGGAEQYF.

The chain employs TRBV6-6 and TRBJ1-1, with 9 bases lining up with TRBD1. Germline-derived CDR1 and CDR2 are MNHNY and SVGAGI (reference sequence). The J segment lost 6 bases and the V segment lost 6 bases, leaving 2 bases of the junction unmatched. The CDR3 is 12 residues long. The CDR3 is CASRGQGAEAFF. DNA of the CDR3: TGTGCCAGCAGGGGACAGGGCGCTGAAGCTTTCTTT.

This rearrangement joins TRBV19 to TRBJ2-1; 9 positions match TRBD2. J was trimmed by 4 bases and V by 0 bases; bases with no gene match: 1. Germline V lookup: CDR1 LNHDA, CDR2 SQIVND (reference sequence). CDR3 length equals 15 residues. The CDR3 protein is CASSIEGLAYNEQFF. The CDR3 coding sequence is TGTGCCAGTAGTATAGAGGGACTAGCTTACAATGAGCAGTTCTTC.

The V gene is TRBV2, the J gene TRBJ1-1; D may be TRBD1 (5 bases). V was cut by 6 bases and J by 3 bases, with 11 bases left in between. The CDR3 consists of 13 residues. From germline, CDR1 is SNHLY and CDR2 FYNNEI. The CDR3 nucleotides are TGTGCCAGCAGCCACGACAGCTACACTGAAGCTTTCTTT. Translated, it gives CASSHDSYTEAFF.

This CDR3 is CASSPGTHATNEKLFF. In DNA, the CDR3 is TGTGCCAGCAGCCCCGGGACTCATGCAACTAATGAAAAACTGTTTTTT. The V gene is TRBV9, the J gene TRBJ1-4; tentatively, D is TRBD1 (5 bases). CDR1 and CDR2 (germline): SGDLS, YYNGEE. Trimming pared 4 bases from V and 0 bases from J, leaving 13 bases between. There are 16 residues in the CDR3.

The gene calls are TRBV5-1 and TRBJ2-5, with a tentative D call TRBD1 (5 bases). V shed 3 bases and J shed 5 bases, with 14 bases lying between them. The CDR3 totals 14 residues. The germline gives CDR1 SGHRS, CDR2 YFSETQ. This CDR3 reads CASSSTALGETQYF. The DNA for the CDR3 is TGCGCCAGCAGCTCGACAGCCTTAGGGGAGACCCAGTACTTC.

The chain is built from TRBV10-3 and TRBJ1-1; D not certain. V lost 10 bases and J lost 1, with 13 bases in between. Germline-derived CDR1 and CDR2 are ENHRY and SYGVKD. This CDR3 comprises 13 residues. The CDR3 protein is CATEKAGNTEAFF. The CDR3 nucleotides read TGTGCCACCGAAAAGGCAGGGAACACTGAAGCTTTCTTT.

The chain combines TRBV29-1 with TRBJ1-4, with D possibly TRBD1 on 5 matching bases. The CDR3 sequence is 14 residues long. Germline V CDR1 and CDR2: SQVTM, ANQGSEA. The V gene lost 4 bases and the J gene lost 3 bases, with 12 bases spanning the gap. The DNA of the CDR3 is TGCAGCGTTGTAGTCAGGGCTTCTAATGAAAAACTGTTTTTT. Amino acids: CSVVVRASNEKLFF.

V gene TRBV6-1 combines with J gene TRBJ1-1; D remains ambiguous. V shed 7 bases and J shed 0 bases, with 12 bases lying between them. This CDR3 spans 14 amino acids. Germline V gene data show CDR1 as MNHNS and CDR2 as SASEGT. DNA of the CDR3: TGTGCCAGCATGACTAAGTGGGTGAACACTGAAGCTTTCTTT. Its translation: CASMTKWVNTEAFF.

The chain employs TRBV30 and TRBJ1-5; no firm D call. Trimming took 0 bases from V and 0 from J, leaving 6 bases between them. Germline V gene sequence: CDR1 GTSNPN, CDR2 SVGIG (reference sequence). This CDR3 spans 14 amino acids. The CDR3 reads CAWSVRGSNQPQHF. The CDR3 DNA sequence: TGTGCCTGGAGTGTACGGGGTAGCAATCAGCCCCAGCATTTT. Supplemented by reference TRBV30 and TRBJ1-5, the full variable domain reads SQTIHQWPATLVQPVGSPLSLECTVEGTSNPNLYWYRQAAGRGLQLLFYSVGIGQISSEVPQNLSASRPQDRQFILSSKKLLLSDSGFYLCAWSVRGSNQPQHFGDGTRLSIL.

V gene TRBV15 combines with J gene TRBJ1-2; TRBD1 is a possible D gene (5 bases). There are 15 residues in the CDR3. Germline V CDR1 and CDR2: LNHNV, YYDKDF (reference sequence). The V gene lost 0 bases and the J gene lost 3 bases, with 11 bases spanning the gap. The CDR3 region has the DNA TGTGCCACCAGCAGAGAAGAAGACAGATACTATGGCTACACCTTC. This sequence encodes CATSREEDRYYGYTF.

This chain joins TRBV2 and TRBJ2-2; TRBD1 is a possible D gene (7 bases). The CDR3 consists of 16 residues. Trimming removed 7 bases at V and 2 bases at J, with 17 bases between. The germline V gene encodes CDR1 SNHLY and CDR2 FYNNEI. CDR3 nucleotides: TGTGCCAGCACCCAGGGGGGAGGTTTAAACACCGGGGAGCTGTTTTTT. Its protein product is CASTQGGGLNTGELFF.

The rearrangement uses TRBV6-5 and TRBJ2-5, with TRBD2 matching 9 bases. The CDR3 sequence is 16 residues long. V gave up 2 bases and J gave up 7 bases; unmatched junction bases: 11. Germline CDR1 and CDR2: MNHEY and SVGAGI. The CDR3 reads CASSYTLAGSARTQYF. The CDR3 DNA is TGTGCCAGCAGTTACACCCTAGCGGGGAGCGCGAGGACCCAGTACTTC.

This chain joins TRBV5-4 and TRBJ1-2, with 9 bases that match TRBD1. V lost 3 bases and J lost 0; bases outside the gene matches: 3. CDR1 is SGHNT and CDR2 is YYREEE in the germline V gene (reference sequence). The CDR3 has 15 residues. CDR3 sequence reads: CASSSGTGSNYGYTF. DNA of the CDR3: TGTGCCAGCAGCTCCGGGACAGGGTCTAACTATGGCTACACCTTC.

The table lists this clone with a few counts. The chain is built from TRBV10-1 and TRBJ1-6, with D uncertain. V was pared by 2 bases and J by 0 bases, with 8 bases between. The CDR3 length is 16 residues. Germline V gene sequence: CDR1 WNHNN, CDR2 SYGVQD (reference sequence). The CDR3 DNA reads TGCGCCAGCAGTGAGCCAGGCAGCTCCTATAATTCACCCCTCCACTTT. As protein: CASSEPGSSYNSPLHF.

The chain joins TRBV9 to TRBJ2-2; 8 positions match TRBD2. In germline, CDR1 is SGDLS, CDR2 YYNGEE. V shed 0 bases, J shed 8 bases, and the junction held 9 bases outside the gene matches. This CDR3 contains 16 residues. CDR3 DNA: TGTGCCAGCAGCGTAGCTACCAGCGGGAGTTCAGGGGAGCTGTTTTTT. Amino acid sequence: CASSVATSGSSGELFF.

This clone is a singleton in its sample. J is TRBJ1-1 and V is TRBV19, with 7 bases that match TRBD1. Looked up from germline, CDR1 is LNHDA and CDR2 is SQIVND (reference sequence). Germline trimming cut 7 bases from V and 4 bases from J; bases unmatched to any gene: 9. CDR3 length: 14 residues. In nucleotides, the CDR3 is TGTGCCAGTATCCCTCAGGGGGAAGGCACTGAAGCTTTCTTT. Its protein is CASIPQGEGTEAFF. The variable domain in full, with the rest retrieved from reference TRBV19 and TRBJ1-1, is DGGITQSPKYLFRKEGQNVTLSCEQNLNHDAMYWYRQDPGQGLRLIYYSQIVNDFQKGDIAEGYSVSREKKESFPLTVTSAQKNPTAFYLCASIPQGEGTEAFFGQGTRLTVV.

The rearrangement uses TRBV28 and TRBJ1-1, with D maybe TRBD1 (6 bases). V dropped 6 bases and J dropped 5 bases, with 13 bases sitting between them. Germline V gives CDR1 MDHEN, CDR2 SYDVKM. There are 13 residues in the CDR3. CDR3 nucleotide sequence: TGTGCCAGCAGAACAGGGAGTCCAACTGAAGCTTTCTTT. Amino acid sequence: CASRTGSPTEAFF.

The rearrangement links TRBV15 to TRBJ1-2, with TRBD1 matching over 7 bases. The CDR3 runs 14 residues. The germline V gene has CDR1 LNHNV and CDR2 YYDKDF (reference sequence). With 8 bases clipped from V and 5 bases from J, the junction kept 11 bases outside the gene matches. CDR3 coding DNA: TGTGCCACCGGCGGACAGGTACGGAGATATGGCTACACCTTC. This codes for CATGGQVRRYGYTF.

The chain combines TRBV11-2 with TRBJ2-7, with 9 nucleotides matching TRBD1. V lost 5 bases, J lost 3 bases, and 8 bases stayed unmatched. CDR1 and CDR2 (germline): SGHAT, FQNNGV. This CDR3 is 15 amino acids long. In DNA form, the CDR3 reads TGTGCCAGCAGCCCGGGGACAGGGCCATACTACGAGCAGTACTTC. Protein sequence: CASSPGTGPYYEQYF.

CDR3 DNA: TGTGCCAGCAGCCCATGGGGACTAGCGGGAGATCAAGAGACCCAGTACTTC. It specifies CASSPWGLAGDQETQYF. The chain links TRBV27 to TRBJ2-5, with TRBD2 identical over 14 bases. Trimming removed 6 bases from V and 2 bases from J; junction bases left unmatched: 8. The CDR3 runs 17 residues. Germline V gene lookup returns CDR1 MNHEY and CDR2 SMNVEV (reference sequence).

The chain employs TRBV9 and TRBJ1-2; 7 bases match TRBD1. The CDR3 extends over 14 amino acids. J was trimmed by 4 bases and V by 4 bases; bases with no gene match: 7. Germline CDR1 SGDLS, CDR2 YYNGEE. The CDR3 nucleotides are TGTGCCAGCAGCTTGGACAGGAACCTCTATGGCTACACCTTC. Translating gives CASSLDRNLYGYTF.

The chain carries TRBV11-3 and TRBJ2-7; D ambiguous. V lost 5 bases, J lost 5 bases, and 13 bases lay in between. The germline V gene has CDR1 SGHNT and CDR2 YENEEA. The CDR3 extends over 13 amino acids. CDR3: CASSQSQVHEQYF. In DNA form, the CDR3 reads TGTGCCAGCAGCCAAAGTCAGGTCCACGAGCAGTACTTC.

The chain is built from TRBV7-9 and TRBJ2-1; TRBD2 might be the D (5 bases). Trimming took off 1 base at V and 9 bases at J, with 16 bases between the two ends. The V gene's germline CDR1 is SEHNR and CDR2 FQNEAQ (reference sequence). The CDR3 runs to 15 residues. CDR3 protein: CASSLGTFEWGEQFF. The CDR3 coding sequence is TGTGCCAGCAGCTTAGGGACTTTCGAGTGGGGTGAGCAGTTCTTC.

A few counts support this clone. The chain employs TRBV2 and TRBJ2-7, with TRBD2 matching 7 bases. Trimming removed 2 bases from V and 5 bases from J; junction bases left unmatched: 3. The CDR3 consists of 13 residues. Germline V lookup: CDR1 SNHLY, CDR2 FYNNEI. The CDR3: CASSEWGGDEQYF. CDR3 coding DNA: TGTGCCAGCAGTGAATGGGGAGGGGACGAGCAGTACTTC.

The CDR3 DNA reads as TGTGCCAGCAGCTTACGGCAGGGGGACTATGGCTACACCTTC. This translates into CASSLRQGDYGYTF. The rearrangement joins TRBV11-2 to TRBJ1-2; 7 bases fit TRBD1. V shed 2 bases, J shed 3 bases, and the junction held 3 bases outside the gene matches. The CDR3 spans 14 residues. Germline CDR1 SGHAT, CDR2 FQNNGV.

The chain carries TRBV13 and TRBJ2-2; 9 bases are a match to TRBD2. Trimming took 1 base from V and 2 from J; bases not matched to a gene: 5. Germline V lookup: CDR1 PRHDT, CDR2 FYEKMQ (reference sequence). CDR3 size: 17 residues. Here the CDR3 reads CASSLAGGGANTGELFF. In nucleotides, the CDR3 is TGTGCCAGCAGCTTAGCTGGCGGGGGGGCCAACACCGGGGAGCTGTTTTTT.

This clone has a single count. The sample carries other DNA sequences with the same CDR3. V gene TRBV18 combines with J gene TRBJ1-4; 7 bases are shared with TRBD1. V lost 9 bases, J lost 4 bases, and 11 bases stayed unmatched. This CDR3 region has 15 residues. Germline V CDR1 and CDR2: KGHSH, LQKENI. CDR3 in amino acids: CASSFVGQSNEKLFF. In DNA form, the CDR3 reads TGTGCCAGTTCGTTCGTGGGACAGAGTAATGAAAAACTGTTTTTT.

The V and J genes are TRBV4-3 and TRBJ2-7; the D gene is possibly TRBD2 (6 bases). CDR1 is LGHNA, CDR2 YSLEER, per germline. Trimming shortened V by 3 bases and J by 6 bases, and 15 bases separated the two germline ends. The CDR3 is 14 residues long. The DNA for the CDR3 is TGCGCCAGCAGCCACGGGACGCAGGAGGGCGAGCAGTACTTC. Its protein product is CASSHGTQEGEQYF.

This chain links TRBV6-1 with TRBJ1-3, with unresolved D. The V and J ends lost 6 bases and 3 bases respectively, with 9 bases between them. The length of the CDR3 is 13 residues. The germline CDR1 and CDR2 sequences are MNHNS and SASEGT. CDR3 sequence (DNA): TGTGCCAGCAGGGTTACAATTGGAAACACCATATATTTT. Its protein is CASRVTIGNTIYF.

This sequence joins TRBV19 and TRBJ2-3; 10 bases fit TRBD2. With V trimmed by 7 bases and J by 3 bases, 4 bases remained unmatched. This CDR3 region has 14 residues. Germline-derived CDR1 and CDR2 are LNHDA and SQIVND (reference sequence). The CDR3 is CASKVTSGTDTQYF. CDR3 sequence (DNA): TGTGCCAGTAAAGTGACTAGCGGGACAGATACGCAGTATTTT.

Only one count was recorded for this clone. The CDR3 DNA reads as TGTGCCAGCAGCAAAGCGCAGTACAGGGGTCCTGGCGAGCAGTACTTC. Protein product: CASSKAQYRGPGEQYF. This sequence joins TRBV21-1 and TRBJ2-7; the D call TRBD1 from the table was never checked on the DNA. TRBV21-1 is assigned pseudogene status. CDR3 length: 16 amino acids.